The rows below give T cell receptor beta chains drawn from one sample of a study of T cells in localized non-small cell lung cancer. Sequenced by immunoSEQ multiplex PCR; TCRdb stores in-frame clones only, minus some. The sample records over 1,500 clones, roughly a quarter being singletons. The input for sequencing was lung tumor tissue, taken before any cancer treatment. These receptors came from a man aged 35 to 69 with stage I lung adenocarcinoma. CDR3s include the opening cysteine and the closing phenylalanine or tryptophan. The order of the fields is J gene, V gene, clone size, D gene, CDR3 protein, CDR3 DNA. The D gene is left open where the match is weak. Expanded clones get a size class; other rows say once, few or many, or leave the size out.

j_call: TRBJ2-2; v_call: TRBV11-3; clone_size: large; d_call: NA; cdr3_aa: CASSLSVAYTGELFF; cdr3_nt: TGTGCCAGCAGCTTATCTGTGGCATACACCGGGGAGCTGTTTTTT
j_call: TRBJ2-3; v_call: TRBV6-8; clone_size: NA; d_call: NA; cdr3_aa: CASTGVTDTQYF; cdr3_nt: TGTGCCAGCACGGGCGTCACAGATACGCAGTATTTT
j_call: TRBJ1-3; v_call: TRBV28; clone_size: once; d_call: NA; cdr3_aa: CASRDPTGSSGNTIYF; cdr3_nt: TGTGCCAGCCGAGACCCAACAGGCTCCTCTGGAAACACCATATATTTT
j_call: TRBJ2-7; v_call: TRBV11-3; clone_size: NA; d_call: NA; cdr3_aa: CASSSRLSSYEQYF; cdr3_nt: TGTGCCAGCAGCTCCCGACTTAGCTCCTACGAGCAGTACTTC
j_call: TRBJ2-7; v_call: TRBV11-3; clone_size: NA; d_call: NA; cdr3_aa: CASSPRASSYEQYF; cdr3_nt: TGTGCCAGCAGCCCACGTGCGAGCTCCTACGAGCAGTACTTC
j_call: TRBJ2-1; v_call: TRBV7-6; clone_size: NA; d_call: TRBD2; cdr3_aa: CASSQSGLAGANEQFF; cdr3_nt: TGTGCCAGCAGCCAGTCGGGACTAGCGGGAGCCAATGAGCAGTTCTTC
j_call: TRBJ2-5; v_call: TRBV19; clone_size: NA; d_call: NA; cdr3_aa: CATGGGRGETQYF; cdr3_nt: TGTGCCACCGGAGGGGGTAGAGGAGAGACCCAGTACTTC
j_call: TRBJ1-1; v_call: TRBV14; clone_size: few; d_call: NA; cdr3_aa: CASSNLRAPEAFF; cdr3_nt: TGTGCCAGCAGTAACCTCCGGGCTCCAGAAGCTTTCTTT
j_call: TRBJ2-7; v_call: TRBV29-1; clone_size: NA; d_call: NA; cdr3_aa: CSVQPREYEQYF; cdr3_nt: TGCAGCGTTCAACCCCGGGAGTACGAGCAGTACTTC
j_call: TRBJ2-3; v_call: TRBV14; clone_size: few; d_call: NA; cdr3_aa: CASSRKPTSTDTQYF; cdr3_nt: TGTGCCAGCAGCCGTAAGCCGACTAGCACAGATACGCAGTATTTT
j_call: TRBJ1-4; v_call: TRBV28; clone_size: NA; d_call: TRBD1; cdr3_aa: CATDRQGNEKLFF; cdr3_nt: TGTGCCACCGACCGACAGGGAAATGAAAAACTGTTTTTT
j_call: TRBJ1-1; v_call: TRBV6-8; clone_size: few; d_call: NA; cdr3_aa: CASSDYRDTEAFF; cdr3_nt: TGTGCCAGCAGTGATTATCGAGACACTGAAGCTTTCTTT
j_call: TRBJ1-4; v_call: TRBV9; clone_size: few; d_call: NA; cdr3_aa: CASSETYRRVNEKLFF; cdr3_nt: TGTGCCAGCAGTGAAACTTACAGGAGGGTCAATGAAAAACTGTTTTTT